This TCR beta chain was sequenced during a study of blood T cell repertoires in COVID-19 (dated by TCRdb to the early 2020s). Background for the entire study: The collaborator samples originated in the United States, Italy and Spain and spanned the acute and convalescent phases of COVID-19. The material from the prospective study consisted of cDNA or gDNA derived from T cells, B-cell-depleted T cells, or PBMCs. Deeply sampled blood TCRbeta repertoires from subjects exposed to, actively infected with, or recovered from COVID-19 were included in the dataset. The repertoires were released in a freely available public database intended as a resource for research on the immune response to SARS-CoV-2. Samples were obtained from the ongoing ImmuneRACE study (first 160 participants) and from about 1,300 subjects provided by 6 global collaborators. The sample metadata nearly always contained a de-identified subject ID, COVID-19 status, age in years and sex. HLA class I and class II types, where available, came from metadata supplied by the sample provider rather than from assay-based typing.

Broader findings and caveats from the paper: The quantity of clinical and demographic metadata differed by source and by participant and was supplied without curation.

Concerning this clone itself: No cognate antigen has been identified for it. Base qualities are missing; no much larger clone stands one base away.

TCRbeta CDR3 regions were amplified from genomic DNA by means of the immunoSEQ Assay, a bias-controlled multiplex PCR. As for the original processing: Within the assay, amplification of reference gene primers was used to estimate how many nucleated cells each sample contained. To quantify the absolute abundance of each unique TCRbeta CDR3 rearrangement, sequence reads were collapsed and filtered. For each sample, productive Simpson clonality was calculated by taking the square root of Simpson's diversity index across productive rearrangements. TCRdb carries this immuneACCESS record with in-frame sequences only. Its versions omit some clonotypes, under half of them owing to an unresolved V gene in the studies checked, with the rest unexplained. That table is the source of V, J and clone size, and D and trimming were worked out from the DNA. The sample table contains about 140,000 clones; only one count was recorded for 88% of them. Roughly 10% of the sample comes from the top ten.

The junction shows trimming of 2 bases on V and 8 bases on J, and the gene matches do not reach 3 bases of it. Taken from the germline V gene (reference sequence), the CDR1 and CDR2 loops are MNHEY and SMNVEV. The CDR3 has 13 amino acids, counting the end cysteine and phenylalanine. Only the CDR3 part of the read is kept: 39 bases, read in frame from the first base. Each collaborating institution followed its own protocols to collect whole blood in K2EDTA tubes. For TCRbeta analysis, collaborators shipped samples as frozen whole blood, isolated PBMCs, or DNA extracted from either of those sample types.

Sequenced sample: peripheral blood. The TCR was taken from a man aged 55 to 70 with active or convalescent COVID-19. The chain is assembled from TRBV27 and TRBJ1-2, with TRBD1 identical over 9 junction bases. CDR3 sequence: CASSLDRGGGYTF. At the DNA level, the sequence is TGTGCCAGCAGTTTAGACAGGGGGGGCGGCTACACCTTC.